A single sample is the source of the 6 T cell receptor beta chains below, sequenced in a study of blood T cells in healthy people across ages. Sample-barcoded 5' priming and a J-beta primer mix drove a second PCR of roughly 6 to 12 cycles. MiXCR, run by TCRdb on the 5' RACE reads, gives a single entry per CDR3 protein. Of approximately 900,000 distinct CDR3 sequences in the sample, around 48% were seen once. Sequencing used blood. The receptor source for this set is a man aged 30 to 45 in good health.

For this clonotype: One end of the junction fails to match germline, which may point to a read error. The chain is built from TRBV4-3 and TRBJ1-2; 10 nucleotides line up with TRBD1. CDR1 is LGHNA and CDR2 is YSLEER in the germline V gene. This CDR3 is built from 13 residues. The CDR3 loop reads CASSQDRGLGYTF. The CDR3 DNA is TGTGCCAGCAGCCAAGACAGGGGGCTGGGCTACACCTTC.

As to this clonotype: One junction end disagrees with the germline gene, perhaps due to a read error. The V call is TRBV29-1, the J call TRBJ2-1; 9 bases align to TRBD2. Germline values: CDR1 SQVTM, CDR2 ANQGSEA. The CDR3 contains 16 residues. CDR3 residues: CGVEWGRKREDNEQFF. CDR3 nucleotides: TGCGGCGTTGAATGGGGTAGGAAGCGGGAGGACAATGAGCAGTTCTTC.

In its sample, this clonotype was seen a few times. The chain employs TRBV20-1 and TRBJ1-6; D uncertain. This CDR3 has 12 residues. V lost 1 base and J 8 bases, leaving 6 bases between the germline ends. The germline CDR1 and CDR2 sequences are DFQATT and SNEGSKA (reference sequence). CDR3 in DNA: TGCAGTGCTAGAGCAGTTGATTCACCCCTCCACTTT. It translates to CSARAVDSPLHF.

In its sample, this clonotype was seen a few times. The CDR3 sequence is CASSLDTSGGSDTQYF. CDR3 nucleotide sequence: TGTGCCAGCAGCTTAGATACTAGCGGGGGATCAGATACGCAGTATTTT. The chain combines TRBV7-2 with TRBJ2-3, with 11 bases aligning to TRBD2. The ends lost 1 base at V and 4 bases at J; junction bases unmatched: 4. Germline V gene sequence: CDR1 SGHTA, CDR2 FQGNSA. The CDR3 extends over 16 amino acids.

For the CDR3, the DNA is TGTGCCAGCAGTGACAGGGGACGGAGCGGGGGTAGCTACGAGCAGTACTTC. Amino acid sequence: CASSDRGRSGGSYEQYF. J is TRBJ2-7 and V is TRBV6-4; 8 nucleotides line up with TRBD2. Germline lookup yields CDR1 MRHNA and CDR2 SNTAGT. J lost 3 bases, V lost 2 bases, and 12 bases had no gene match. The CDR3 covers 17 residues.

CDR3 region: CASSQGSGTPYEQYF. The CDR3 DNA follows: TGTGCCAGCAGCCAAGGGTCCGGGACACCCTACGAGCAGTACTTC. V usage is TRBV14 and J usage is TRBJ2-7; tentative D call: TRBD1 (6 bases). CDR3 length equals 15 residues. Germline V gene data show CDR1 as SGHDN and CDR2 as FVKESK. V gave up 1 base and J gave up 2 bases, with 12 bases separating them.